This T cell receptor beta chain was found in a study of blood T cell repertoires in COVID-19. In germline, CDR1 is LGHNT, CDR2 FRNRAP. With V trimmed by 0 bases and J by 9 bases, 11 bases remained unmatched. The CDR3 has 16 amino acids. TCRdb's copy holds only in-frame clones and misses some; the assay was immunoSEQ multiplex PCR. The sample has some 14,000 clones; about four fifths are singletons. This chain connects TRBV12-5 to TRBJ2-1, with 7 positions matching TRBD1. Sequenced input: peripheral blood. The receptor comes from a woman aged 55 to 70 with acute or convalescent COVID-19. The CDR3 bases are TGTGCTAGTGGTTTGGTACTAAAAGGGGGCGGCGGTGAGCAGTTCTTC. It yields the protein CASGLVLKGGGGEQFF.